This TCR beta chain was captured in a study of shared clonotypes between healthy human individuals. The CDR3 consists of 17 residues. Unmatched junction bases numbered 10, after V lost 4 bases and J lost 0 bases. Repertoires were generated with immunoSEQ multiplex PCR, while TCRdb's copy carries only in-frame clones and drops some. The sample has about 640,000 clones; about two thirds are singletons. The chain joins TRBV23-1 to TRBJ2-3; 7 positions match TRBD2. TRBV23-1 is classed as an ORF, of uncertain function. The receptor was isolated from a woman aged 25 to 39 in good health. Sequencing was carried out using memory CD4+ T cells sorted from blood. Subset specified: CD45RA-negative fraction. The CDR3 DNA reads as TGCGCCAGCAGTCTTGATGGGGGGGGTAGGAGCACAGATACGCAGTATTTT. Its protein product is CASSLDGGGRSTDTQYF.